Listed below are T cell receptor beta chains from one sample, sequenced in a study of cytomegalovirus exposure and HLA in healthy donors. Clones were read by immunoSEQ multiplex PCR, and TCRdb kept only the in-frame ones, dropping some. The sample yields about 150,000 clones, about three quarters seen once. Sequencing was performed on PBMCs. The receptors derive from a male donor in good health and CMV-seronegative. Both conserved end residues are trimmed from each CDR3. Fields, in order: V gene, CDR3 protein.

V gene: TRBV19
CDR3 protein: ANPTRGSYEQY

V gene: TRBV5-1
CDR3 protein: ASKVGQFYGYT

V gene: TRBV11-3
CDR3 protein: ASSSQGQGAEKLF

V gene: TRBV19
CDR3 protein: ASSWTDNNEKLF

V gene: TRBV4-3
CDR3 protein: ASSQDLGGEGTEAF

V gene: TRBV7-2
CDR3 protein: ASSLGGVLAKNIQY

V gene: TRBV2
CDR3 protein: AIDRDRGQNTEAF

V gene: TRBV5-6
CDR3 protein: ASSLGGREADTQY

V gene: TRBV10-3
CDR3 protein: AGKPSDTGELF

V gene: TRBV5-1
CDR3 protein: ASSQFGHNSGNTIY

V gene: TRBV5-6
CDR3 protein: ASSWGGNEQF

V gene: TRBV4-3
CDR3 protein: ASSQDVSVARGGY

V gene: TRBV30
CDR3 protein: AWKLAGIYEQY

V gene: TRBV27
CDR3 protein: ASKNRDDTQY

V gene: TRBV5-4
CDR3 protein: ASSSPRQGAYYGYT

V gene: TRBV30
CDR3 protein: AWMRNTGELF

V gene: TRBV7-3
CDR3 protein: ASSPTGERDSPLH

V gene: TRBV9
CDR3 protein: ASSVADTQETQY

V gene: TRBV9
CDR3 protein: ASSSLGDSEAREQY

V gene: TRBV7-2
CDR3 protein: ASSSRVGSFTDTQY

V gene: TRBV18
CDR3 protein: ASSPGQGGQETQY

V gene: TRBV5-1
CDR3 protein: ASSLAGIAFEETQY

V gene: TRBV18
CDR3 protein: ASSQQLAENYEQY

V gene: TRBV18
CDR3 protein: ASSPRKRDDEQY

V gene: TRBV11-3
CDR3 protein: ASSFEYYGYT

V gene: TRBV5-4
CDR3 protein: ASSRGLAGTTDTQY

V gene: TRBV4-2
CDR3 protein: ASSLQTRGYT

V gene: TRBV5-4
CDR3 protein: ASSGPGLNYGYT

V gene: TRBV6-5
CDR3 protein: ASSYSHAPLPTEAF

V gene: TRBV6-5
CDR3 protein: ASSPGWLGVYEQY

V gene: TRBV9
CDR3 protein: ASSPGTGYYNEQF

V gene: TRBV6-1
CDR3 protein: ASSDPRGGVGEKLF

V gene: TRBV11-2
CDR3 protein: ASSMTASSTDTQY

V gene: TRBV10-3
CDR3 protein: AISRRAGEDYNEQF

V gene: TRBV27
CDR3 protein: ASSYTGTGPYNSPLH

V gene: TRBV27
CDR3 protein: ASERTGTSGNHVYNEQF

V gene: TRBV6-5
CDR3 protein: ASSYSTGTYYEQY

V gene: TRBV2
CDR3 protein: ASSLAGGYEQF

V gene: TRBV6-6
CDR3 protein: ASSYSGTGGGNEQF

V gene: TRBV5-1
CDR3 protein: ASSPGQQHSNQPQH

V gene: TRBV25-1
CDR3 protein: ASSDQGNYGYT

V gene: TRBV7-6
CDR3 protein: ASSPRRVMGYGYT

V gene: TRBV7-9
CDR3 protein: ASSIQQGPYEQY

V gene: TRBV7-2
CDR3 protein: ASSLRGGLVVQGELF

V gene: TRBV10-3
CDR3 protein: AISESEILSYEQY

V gene: TRBV5-1
CDR3 protein: ASSLVLGTRTYT

V gene: TRBV9
CDR3 protein: ASSAGTGNTEAF

V gene: TRBV27
CDR3 protein: ASGDRVDYGYT

V gene: TRBV6-5
CDR3 protein: ASSRRTSGNREQY